The clone carrying this T cell receptor beta chain was seen only a few times. The data were produced by immunoSEQ multiplex PCR, yet TCRdb's version contains in-frame clones alone and is incomplete. In the table there are over 110,000 clones, around 90% of which are singletons. The CDR3 contains 14 residues. CDR1 is MNHEY and CDR2 is SMNVEV in the germline V gene (reference sequence). Deletions cut 4 bases from V and 6 bases from J, with 13 bases between. The sample comes from a study of T cell responses to AZD1222 COVID-19 vaccine. Turning to the study itself: Second doses that came at about 4 or about 12 weeks were put together.

This clonotype was obtained from an adult in good health. The material sequenced was peripheral blood, taken on day 0 of AZD1222 vaccination. The chain uses TRBV27 and TRBJ1-5; no firm D call. The CDR3 sequence is CASSSSKGSQPQHF. CDR3 nucleotides: TGTGCCAGCAGTTCATCGAAAGGGAGTCAGCCCCAGCATTTT.